A single sample is the source of the 27 T cell receptor beta chains below, sequenced in a study of graft-versus-host responses after intestinal transplantation. These receptors are not linked to any known antigen. Sequencing was performed with immunoSEQ multiplex PCR; in TCRdb, only in-frame clones are kept and a portion is missing. The sample lists 25,000 or so clones; 82% were seen once. Specimen: unstimulated CD4+ T cells sorted from spleen or lymph node cells, collected before intestinal transplant. These receptors were obtained from a human donor who received an intestinal transplant.

V and J are TRBV5-1 and TRBJ2-1; 11 bases map to TRBD1. From germline, CDR1 is SGHRS and CDR2 YFSETQ. There are 17 residues in the CDR3. The J segment lost 8 bases and the V segment lost 4 bases, leaving 14 bases of the junction unmatched. The CDR3 reads CASSGLLRDRGFDEQFF. The CDR3 nucleotides are TGCGCCAGCAGCGGCTTACTCCGGGACAGGGGGTTCGATGAGCAGTTCTTC.

The chain joins TRBV5-6 to TRBJ1-1, with D possibly being TRBD1 (6 bases). This CDR3 has 13 residues. Germline-derived CDR1 and CDR2 are SGHDT and YYEEEE. V dropped 5 bases and J dropped 2 bases, with 10 bases sitting between them. The CDR3 reads CASRLRGNTEAFF. As DNA, the CDR3 is TGTGCCAGCAGACTCAGGGGTAACACTGAAGCTTTCTTT.

This chain connects TRBV2 to TRBJ2-1, with 10 positions matching TRBD2. Unmatched junction bases numbered 5, after V lost 7 bases and J lost 8 bases. The V gene's germline CDR1 is SNHLY and CDR2 FYNNEI. The CDR3 length is 13 residues. In DNA, the CDR3 is TGTGCCAGCATCGTTCTAGCGGGAGATGAGCAGTTCTTC. Translated, it gives CASIVLAGDEQFF.

The J gene is TRBJ2-2, the V gene TRBV9, with D perhaps assigned TRBD1 or TRBD2 (5 bases each). Deletions cut 3 bases from V and 1 base from J, with 16 bases between. This CDR3 spans 17 amino acids. CDR1 is SGDLS, CDR2 YYNGEE, per germline. This CDR3 is CASSGGAQGWNTGELFF. CDR3 in DNA: TGTGCCAGCAGCGGAGGGGCCCAGGGATGGAACACCGGGGAGCTGTTTTTT.

V is TRBV10-3 and J is TRBJ2-1; D ambiguous. Trimming left V 7 bases short and J 2 bases short, with 9 bases between. CDR3 length: 13 amino acids. Germline CDR1 is ENHRY and CDR2 is SYGVKD. The CDR3: CAIKPSTYNEQFF. CDR3 DNA: TGTGCCATCAAGCCTAGTACCTACAATGAGCAGTTCTTC.

This clone was detected a few times. The gene calls are TRBV6-1 and TRBJ2-6; D remains ambiguous. Germline lookup yields CDR1 MNHNS and CDR2 SASEGT. This CDR3 has 15 amino acids. V shed 5 bases and J shed 2 bases, with 10 bases lying between them. CDR3 DNA sequence: TGTGCCAGCAGTCCGTGGTGGGCTGGGGCCAACGTCCTGACTTTC. Amino acid sequence: CASSPWWAGANVLTF.

V usage is TRBV7-9 and J usage is TRBJ1-2; tentative D call: TRBD1 (5 bases). Germline V gene sequence: CDR1 SEHNR, CDR2 FQNEAQ (reference sequence). Trimming left V 2 bases short and J 8 bases short, with 21 bases between. This CDR3 region has 16 residues. Here the CDR3 reads CASSLWGGGPLEGYTF. DNA for the CDR3: TGTGCCAGCAGCTTATGGGGCGGAGGACCTTTAGAGGGCTACACCTTC.

The chain employs TRBV9 and TRBJ1-1; D not certain. This CDR3 contains 15 residues. Trimming shortened V by 0 bases and J by 3 bases, and 12 bases separated the two germline ends. Germline CDR1 and CDR2: SGDLS and YYNGEE. The CDR3 spells CASSVGPSGDTEAFF. CDR3 in DNA: TGTGCCAGCAGCGTAGGGCCATCCGGGGACACTGAAGCTTTCTTT. Using reference TRBV9 and TRBJ1-1 for the parts outside the CDR3, the full variable domain is DSGVTQTPKHLITATGQRVTLRCSPRSGDLSVYWYQQSLDQGLQFLIQYYNGEERAKGNILERFSAQQFPDLHSELNLSSLELGDSALYFCASSVGPSGDTEAFFGQGTRLTVV.

Here the CDR3 DNA reads TGTGCCAGCTCTGAAGGACAGGGTTCCTACGAGCAGTACTTC. Translation gives CASSEGQGSYEQYF. The V and J genes are TRBV18 and TRBJ2-7; 8 positions agree with TRBD1. The CDR3 totals 14 residues. From germline, CDR1 is KGHSH and CDR2 LQKENI. Trimming cost V 6 bases and J 1 base; bases outside gene matches: 5.

The chain links TRBV7-6 to TRBJ2-5, with 8 bases that match TRBD1. Germline CDR1 SGHVS, CDR2 FNYEAQ. V was pared by 1 base and J by 7 bases, with 11 bases of the junction left unmatched. CDR3 size: 16 residues. The CDR3 region is CASSLGGQGAPGTQYF. CDR3 in DNA: TGTGCCAGCAGCTTAGGCGGGCAGGGGGCCCCAGGGACCCAGTACTTC.

The genes are TRBV19 and TRBJ2-7, with D unresolved. V gave up 3 bases and J gave up 1 base, with 16 bases separating them. This CDR3 has 16 amino acids. Germline V CDR1 and CDR2: LNHDA, SQIVND (reference sequence). The CDR3 region is CASSIALNGPSYEQYF. DNA for the CDR3: TGTGCCAGTAGTATCGCCCTAAATGGGCCATCCTACGAGCAGTACTTC.

The gene calls are TRBV30 and TRBJ2-1; D may be TRBD2 (6 bases). The CDR3 sequence is 16 residues long. The germline V and J ends were trimmed by 3 bases and 1 base, with 16 bases remaining between them. Germline-derived CDR1 and CDR2 are GTSNPN and SVGIG (reference sequence). The CDR3 here is CAWSRLGGASYNEQFF. CDR3 nucleotide sequence: TGTGCCTGGAGCCGGCTCGGGGGTGCTTCCTACAATGAGCAGTTCTTC.

V and J are TRBV28 and TRBJ1-1; the D is unclear. Deletions cut 1 base from V and 4 bases from J, with 10 bases between. CDR3 length: 14 amino acids. The germline gives CDR1 MDHEN, CDR2 SYDVKM. This CDR3 is CASSLFRESTEAFF. CDR3 nucleotides: TGTGCCAGCAGTTTATTCCGGGAGAGCACTGAAGCTTTCTTT.

This clone was detected once. This chain uses TRBV10-3 with TRBJ2-1, with D perhaps TRBD2 (6 bases). Germline CDR1 is ENHRY and CDR2 is SYGVKD. V lost 4 bases, J lost 10 bases, and 20 bases lay in between. This CDR3 comprises 15 residues. CDR3 region: CAISVVAADRGEQFF. CDR3 DNA: TGTGCCATCAGTGTGGTAGCGGCCGACCGGGGGGAGCAGTTCTTC.

The chain has TRBV6-6 and TRBJ1-1; D is ambiguous. Trimming stripped 2 bases from V and 0 bases from J, with 7 bases between. This CDR3 has 14 residues. The germline V gene has CDR1 MNHNY and CDR2 SVGAGI (reference sequence). The CDR3 spells CASSYGQLNTEAFF. DNA of the CDR3: TGTGCCAGCAGTTACGGTCAACTGAACACTGAAGCTTTCTTT.

The chain recombines TRBV28 with TRBJ1-2; 9 nucleotides line up with TRBD1. Germline V gene lookup returns CDR1 MDHEN and CDR2 SYDVKM. The CDR3 extends over 15 amino acids. V lost 3 bases and J lost 8; bases outside the gene matches: 10. CDR3 protein: CASSFSGTGMDGYTF. As DNA, the CDR3 is TGTGCCAGCAGTTTTTCGGGGACAGGGATGGACGGCTACACCTTC.

The chain couples TRBV5-5 to TRBJ1-2; D ambiguous. The CDR3 totals 13 residues. The germline gives CDR1 SGHKS, CDR2 YYEKEE (reference sequence). V was pared by 0 bases and J by 0 bases, with 3 bases between. The CDR3 region is CASSLASNYGYTF. Written as DNA, the CDR3 is TGTGCCAGCAGCTTGGCGTCTAACTATGGCTACACCTTC.

This sequence joins TRBV28 and TRBJ1-5; 7 nucleotides line up with TRBD1. The CDR3 extends over 15 amino acids. Trimming at V came to 3 bases and at J to 4 bases, leaving 6 bases not matched to a gene. CDR1 is MDHEN, CDR2 SYDVKM, per germline. Written as DNA, the CDR3 is TGTGCCAGCAGTTTGGTAGAGACAGGGAATCAGCCCCAGCATTTT. The encoded protein is CASSLVETGNQPQHF.

V gene TRBV27 combines with J gene TRBJ2-3; 7 bases are a match to TRBD1. The V and J ends lost 3 bases and 7 bases, in that order; junction bases with no gene match: 1. The CDR3 extends over 12 amino acids. Germline-derived CDR1 and CDR2 are MNHEY and SMNVEV (reference sequence). CDR3 region: CASSLTGHTQYF. DNA for the CDR3: TGTGCCAGCAGTTTGACAGGGCATACGCAGTATTTT.

V and J are TRBV30 and TRBJ1-1, with TRBD1 matching over 7 bases. V was pared by 2 bases and J by 4 bases, with 7 bases of the junction left unmatched. Per germline, CDR1 GTSNPN and CDR2 SVGIG (reference sequence). The CDR3 loop spans 14 amino acids. The CDR3, as DNA: TGTGCCTGGAGTAGACAGGGCTTGGGCACTGAAGCTTTCTTT. This sequence encodes CAWSRQGLGTEAFF.

CDR3 region: CASSPRFRSGMNTEAFF. The CDR3 DNA reads as TGTGCCAGCTCACCTAGATTTCGGTCAGGGATGAACACTGAAGCTTTCTTT. The rearrangement uses TRBV18 and TRBJ1-1; D is perhaps TRBD1 (5 bases). Germline assignment: CDR1 KGHSH and CDR2 LQKENI. CDR3 length: 17 amino acids. The V end lost 3 bases, the J end lost 0 bases, and 17 bases lay between the germline ends. Filled out from reference TRBV18 and TRBJ1-1, the complete variable domain reads NAGVMQNPRHLVRRRGQEARLRCSPMKGHSHVYWYRQLPEEGLKFMVYLQKENIIDESGMPKERFSAEFPKEGPSILRIQQVVRGDSAAYFCASSPRFRSGMNTEAFFGQGTRLTVV.

V is TRBV7-2 and J is TRBJ2-6; tentatively, D is TRBD1 or TRBD2 (6 bases each). The CDR3 extends over 17 amino acids. Germline loops: CDR1 SGHTA, CDR2 FQGNSA. Trimming cost V 4 bases and J 2 bases, with 15 bases left between them. CDR3 DNA sequence: TGTGCCAGCAGCTCTAGGGGGGCTGGGGCTGGGGCCAACGTCCTGACTTTC. Residues: CASSSRGAGAGANVLTF.

The chain's CDR3 is CASSPIKAGRTDTQYF. In DNA form, the CDR3 reads TGTGCCAGCAGCCCGATAAAAGCGGGGCGGACAGATACGCAGTATTTT. The rearrangement joins TRBV7-9 to TRBJ2-3, with 7 positions matching TRBD2. The CDR3 extends over 16 amino acids. The V and J ends lost 5 bases and 3 bases, in that order; junction bases with no gene match: 11. The germline V gene has CDR1 SEHNR and CDR2 FQNEAQ (reference sequence).

This clone has only a few counts. V gene TRBV5-1 combines with J gene TRBJ2-2, with 9 bases that match TRBD1. The CDR3 has 17 residues. V lost 4 bases and J lost 5; bases outside the gene matches: 12. CDR1 and CDR2 (germline): SGHRS, YFSETQ. In DNA form, the CDR3 reads TGCGCCAGCAGCCCAACGACAGGGGGAAGGAGTACCGGGGAGCTGTTTTTT. Protein sequence: CASSPTTGGRSTGELFF.

CDR3 in amino acids: CASSLVSGGNQPQHF. CDR3 coding DNA: TGTGCCAGCAGCTTAGTTTCAGGGGGCAATCAGCCCCAGCATTTT. This sequence joins TRBV7-2 and TRBJ1-5, with D possibly matching TRBD1 (6 bases). Per the germline V gene, CDR1 is SGHTA and CDR2 is FQGNSA. Trimming pared 1 base from V and 2 bases from J, leaving 9 bases between. The CDR3 runs 15 residues. The complete variable domain, with remaining parts taken from reference TRBV7-2 and TRBJ1-5, reads GAGVSQSPSNKVTEKGKDVELRCDPISGHTALYWYRQSLGQGLEFLIYFQGNSAPDKSGLPSDRFSAERTGGSVSTLTIQRTQQEDSAVYLCASSLVSGGNQPQHFGDGTRLSIL.

CDR3 DNA sequence: TGTGCCAGCAGCCAGCTAGCGGGGGGGCAAGGCCCCACAGATACGCAGTATTTT. Translation gives CASSQLAGGQGPTDTQYF. This chain uses TRBV7-2 with TRBJ2-3, with 12 nucleotides matching TRBD2. The germline V gene encodes CDR1 SGHTA and CDR2 FQGNSA. Losses at the gene ends were 5 bases for V and 2 bases for J; bases not matched to a gene: 11. CDR3 length: 18 residues.

The J gene is TRBJ2-5, the V gene TRBV5-1; 8 nucleotides agree with TRBD2. The CDR3 totals 15 residues. Trimming removed 4 bases from V and 5 bases from J; junction bases left unmatched: 10. The germline gives CDR1 SGHRS, CDR2 YFSETQ. CDR3 region: CASSATGTSRETQYF. In DNA, the CDR3 is TGCGCCAGCAGCGCCACCGGGACTAGTCGCGAGACCCAGTACTTC.